This passage covers 9 T cell receptor beta chains from one sample sequenced in a study of regulatory T cells in long-lasting Graves disease. Specified time point: newly diagnosed GD, antithyroid drugs for less than 3 months. The TCR library was made from RNA extracted from PBMCs. iRepertoire HTBI primers and Arm-PCR of CDR3 regions built TCR beta libraries. Via MiXCR, TCRdb re-called the multiplex PCR reads, giving one row per CDR3 protein. Of fewer than 650,000 distinct CDR3 sequences in the sample, 16% were seen once. These data also featured in a second study, about T cells in Graves' hyperthyroidism and ophthalmopathy.

The specimen comprised peripheral blood mononuclear cells (PBMCs), sampled at new diagnosis, from a patient treated with antithyroid drugs. The receptors originated from a woman aged 25-40 years with Graves disease.

This clonotype was seen ten or more times. This chain joins TRBV5-1 and TRBJ1-2; D uncertain. Germline V gives CDR1 SGHRS, CDR2 YFSETQ. The CDR3 spans 15 residues. Trimming stripped 1 base from V and 4 bases from J, with 14 bases between. CDR3 nucleotides: TGCGCCAGCAGCTTGAATGGAGGATCCATCTATGGCTACACCTTC. Its translation is CASSLNGGSIYGYTF.

There are a few counts of this clonotype. One junction end does not reproduce the germline sequence, and a read error may be involved. The V call is TRBV9, the J call TRBJ2-7; D perhaps matches TRBD2 (6 bases). Germline V lookup: CDR1 SGDLS, CDR2 YYNGEE. The CDR3 spans 14 residues. Here the CDR3 DNA reads TGCGCCAGCAGCCCTCGCGGGACGTCCCGCGAGCAGTACTTC. The encoded protein is CASSPRGTSREQYF.

J is TRBJ1-6 and V is TRBV20-1, with D maybe TRBD1 (5 bases). Germline V lookup: CDR1 DFQATT, CDR2 SNEGSKA (reference sequence). The CDR3 runs 16 residues. Trimming took off 3 bases at V and 3 bases at J, with 15 bases between the two ends. CDR3 sequence reads: CSARRDRDYYNSPLHF. DNA for the CDR3: TGCAGTGCTAGGCGGGACCGGGACTACTATAATTCACCCCTCCACTTT.

This clonotype was counted at least ten times. This chain joins TRBV5-8 and TRBJ1-5; no firm D call. Per germline, CDR1 SGHTS and CDR2 YDEGEE. V was trimmed by 2 bases and J by 5 bases, leaving 5 bases between them. CDR3 length: 12 residues. The CDR3 spells CASSFTHQPQHF. In DNA, the CDR3 is TGTGCCAGCAGCTTTACACATCAGCCCCAGCATTTT.

In this sample, this clonotype turned up once. The chain is built from TRBV5-4 and TRBJ2-5; 12 nucleotides align to TRBD2. Germline CDR1 is SGHNT and CDR2 is YYREEE (reference sequence). The CDR3 length is 18 residues. V gave up 0 bases and J gave up 3 bases; unmatched junction bases: 9. The CDR3 sequence is CASSLGGASGRAEETQYF. For the CDR3, the DNA is TGTGCCAGCAGCTTGGGTGGGGCTAGCGGGAGGGCGGAAGAGACCCAGTACTTC.

This clonotype was picked up many times. The chain has TRBV11-2 and TRBJ1-2, with D perhaps matching TRBD1 (5 bases). The V end lost 0 bases, the J end lost 0 bases, and 11 bases lay between the germline ends. Germline V gene data show CDR1 as SGHAT and CDR2 as FQNNGV. The CDR3 runs to 16 residues. CDR3 in amino acids: CASSLERGSTNYGYTF. CDR3 nucleotide sequence: TGTGCCAGCAGCTTAGAAAGGGGCAGTACTAACTATGGCTACACCTTC. Looking up the rest from reference TRBV11-2 and TRBJ1-2 gives the full variable domain: EAGVAQSPRYKIIEKRQSVAFWCNPISGHATLYWYQQILGQGPKLLIQFQNNGVVDDSQLPKDRFSAERLKGVDSTLKIQPAKLEDSAVYLCASSLERGSTNYGYTFGSGTRLTVV.

This chain connects TRBV6-1 to TRBJ2-1, with D perhaps matching TRBD1 or TRBD2 (5 bases each). The closer fit of TRBJ2-5 to the DNA end suggests the J call may be wrong. The germline V gene has CDR1 MNHNS and CDR2 SASEGT. There are 15 residues in the CDR3. CDR3 bases: TGTGCCAGCACCGATCAGGGAGTTTTTTCTGAGACCCAGTACTTC. It yields the protein CASTDQGVFSETQYF.

The J gene is TRBJ1-6, the V gene TRBV14; a possible D gene is TRBD1 (6 bases). CDR3 length: 13 amino acids. V was cut by 2 bases and J by 7 bases, with 6 bases left in between. Germline-derived CDR1 and CDR2 are SGHDN and FVKESK. The CDR3 region is CASSQQGNSPLHF. The CDR3 coding sequence is TGTGCCAGCAGCCAACAGGGGAATTCACCCCTCCACTTT. The entire variable domain, with the rest obtained from reference TRBV14 and TRBJ1-6, is as follows: EAGVTQFPSHSVIEKGQTVTLRCDPISGHDNLYWYRRVMGKEIKFLLHFVKESKQDESGMPNNRFLAERTGGTYSTLKVQPAELEDSGVYFCASSQQGNSPLHFGNGTRLTVT.

As for this clonotype: Since a much larger clone is just one base distant, this may be a read error. This sequence joins TRBV15 and TRBJ1-5; 7 bases map to TRBD1. Germline loops: CDR1 LNHNV, CDR2 YYDKDF (reference sequence). The CDR3 length is 15 residues. The CDR3 DNA reads as TGTGCCGCCAGAAGAGAGGGGGCAGGCAATCAGCCCCAGCATTTT. Translating gives CAARREGAGNQPQHF.